Listed below are T cell receptor beta chains from one sample, sequenced in a study of control samples from healthy donors and cancer patients. Produced via immunoSEQ multiplex PCR; TCRdb's table is partial and in-frame only. The table lists 150,000 to 180,000 clones, 90% to 95% of them singletons. Sequencing used blood. The receptors come from a man aged 35-49 years in good health. The CDR3 runs from the conserved cysteine through the conserved F or W. Each record gives: V gene, clone size, D gene, J gene, CDR3 protein, CDR3 DNA. The D gene is left open where the match is weak. Size is stated for part of the rows, as once, few or many counts, or as a class when the clone is expanded.

TRBV6-5	-	TRBD1	TRBJ1-1	CASSYRGQGITEAFF	TGTGCCAGCAGTTACCGGGGACAGGGAATAACTGAAGCTTTCTTT
TRBV28	-	-	TRBJ2-7	CASSYPGVGEQYF	TGTGCCAGCAGTTATCCCGGGGTTGGCGAGCAGTACTTC
TRBV9	-	TRBD1	TRBJ1-2	CASSPTSRGYDGYTF	TGTGCCAGCAGCCCCACTTCCAGGGGGTACGATGGCTACACCTTC
TRBV30	-	-	TRBJ2-1	CAWSVSGYNEQFF	TGTGCCTGGAGTGTAAGTGGCTACAATGAGCAGTTCTTC
TRBV18	few	TRBD1	TRBJ1-1	CASSLGQGRLVNTEAFF	TGTGCCAGCTCACTGGGACAGGGGAGGCTCGTGAACACTGAAGCTTTCTTT
TRBV28	-	-	TRBJ2-3	CASSLSPPDTQYF	TGTGCCAGCAGTTTAAGTCCTCCAGATACGCAGTATTTT
TRBV19	-	TRBD2	TRBJ2-7	CASSPIGGAYEQYF	TGTGCCAGTAGTCCCATCGGGGGGGCCTACGAGCAGTACTTC
TRBV27	-	-	TRBJ2-7	CASSPLGSVGTYF	TGTGCCAGCAGTCCCCTTGGCTCGGTAGGCACGTACTTC
TRBV4-3	-	-	TRBJ1-1	CASSQDYPEYTEAFF	TGCGCCAGCAGCCAAGACTATCCGGAATACACTGAAGCTTTCTTT
TRBV2	-	-	TRBJ2-1	CASRPHDSDEQFF	TGTGCCAGCAGACCGCATGATTCCGATGAGCAGTTCTTC
TRBV2	once	-	TRBJ1-4	CASRTRGSNEKLFF	TGTGCCAGCAGGACCAGGGGATCTAATGAAAAACTGTTTTTT
TRBV27	-	-	TRBJ1-2	CASSLKDDYGYGYTF	TGTGCCAGCAGTTTAAAGGACGACTATGGCTATGGCTACACCTTC
TRBV29-1	-	TRBD1	TRBJ2-7	CSVGDSSYEQYF	TGCAGCGTTGGGGACAGCAGCTACGAGCAGTACTTC
TRBV28	-	-	TRBJ2-6	CASSPYGRSGANVLTF	TGTGCCAGCAGCCCGTATGGGAGATCTGGGGCCAACGTCCTGACTTTC
TRBV29-1	-	TRBD1	TRBJ2-7	CSARTGGVYEQYF	TGCAGCGCCAGGACAGGGGGCGTGTACGAGCAGTACTTC
TRBV30	-	-	TRBJ1-2	CAWSVLWQESNYGYTF	TGTGCCTGGAGTGTACTATGGCAGGAGTCTAACTATGGCTACACCTTC
TRBV27	-	-	TRBJ1-5	CASSFRENQPQHF	TGTGCCAGCAGTTTCCGGGAGAATCAGCCCCAGCATTTT
TRBV7-2	-	-	TRBJ1-2	CASSLGGSGRGYTF	TGTGCCAGCAGCTTAGGCGGCTCGGGCAGGGGCTACACCTTC
TRBV4-1	-	-	TRBJ1-2	CASSQDMYYGYTF	TGCGCCAGCAGCCAAGATATGTACTATGGCTACACCTTC
TRBV18	once	TRBD2	TRBJ2-1	CASSARTSGVYNEQFF	TGTGCCAGCTCAGCCCGGACTAGCGGAGTATACAATGAGCAGTTCTTC
TRBV21-1	-	-	TRBJ1-2	CASSKGRNYGYTF	TGTGCCAGCAGCAAAGGCCGTAACTATGGCTACACCTTC
TRBV27	-	TRBD1	TRBJ2-1	CASSPRTGYDYNEQFF	TGTGCCAGCAGTCCCAGGACAGGGTACGACTACAATGAGCAGTTCTTC
TRBV11-2	-	-	TRBJ2-1	CASSLVRGPKGNEQFF	TGTGCCAGCAGCTTAGTGCGGGGGCCCAAGGGGAATGAGCAGTTCTTC
TRBV7-9	once	-	TRBJ1-2	CASSFRDARGYTF	TGTGCCAGCAGCTTCCGGGACGCGAGGGGCTACACCTTC
TRBV19	-	-	TRBJ1-3	CASRSGTGSGNTIYF	TGTGCCAGTAGGTCCGGGACGGGCTCTGGAAACACCATATATTTT
TRBV19	-	-	TRBJ2-6	CASRATGANVLTF	TGTGCCAGTAGGGCCACTGGGGCCAACGTCCTGACTTTC
TRBV5-5	-	-	TRBJ1-1	CASSLVLIRDTEAFF	TGTGCCAGCAGCTTGGTGTTAATCCGGGACACTGAAGCTTTCTTT
TRBV28	-	-	TRBJ1-4	CASSLKREKLFF	TGTGCCAGCAGTTTAAAGAGGGAAAAACTGTTTTTT
TRBV27	-	-	TRBJ2-1	CASSFAGGYEQFF	TGTGCCAGCAGTTTCGCCGGGGGCTATGAGCAGTTCTTC
TRBV4-1	once	TRBD1	TRBJ1-2	CASSHETGDPYYGYTF	TGCGCCAGCAGCCACGAGACAGGGGATCCTTACTATGGCTACACCTTC
TRBV13	-	-	TRBJ1-6	CASSLGQGDFSPLHF	TGTGCCAGCAGCTTAGGGCAGGGTGACTTTTCACCCCTCCACTTT
TRBV28	-	-	TRBJ1-2	CASSFIRVQGYTF	TGTGCCAGCAGTTTTATCCGGGTCCAAGGCTACACCTTC
TRBV7-3	few	-	TRBJ2-1	CASSLTSGASYNEQFF	TGTGCCAGCAGCTTAACGTCGGGGGCCTCCTACAATGAGCAGTTCTTC
TRBV5-1	-	TRBD1	TRBJ1-6	CASSAGQGGSPLHF	TGCGCCAGCAGCGCCGGACAGGGGGGTTCACCCCTCCACTTT
TRBV6-6	-	-	TRBJ2-7	CASSPYSGAAYEQYF	TGTGCCAGCAGTCCGTATTCAGGGGCAGCCTACGAGCAGTACTTC
TRBV6-5	-	TRBD2	TRBJ2-5	CASWWSGGSMAQYF	TGTGCCAGCTGGTGGAGCGGGGGGTCAATGGCCCAGTACTTC
TRBV6-5	-	TRBD1	TRBJ1-5	CASILGGTVNQPQHF	TGTGCCAGCATCCTAGGAGGGACAGTCAATCAGCCCCAGCATTTT
TRBV7-9	-	-	TRBJ1-1	CASSLQMNTEAFF	TGTGCCAGCAGCCTCCAAATGAACACTGAAGCTTTCTTT
TRBV28	-	-	TRBJ1-6	CASREENLNNSPLHF	TGTGCCAGCAGGGAGGAGAACCTAAATAATTCACCCCTCCACTTT
TRBV7-2	-	-	TRBJ2-7	CASSLAAGVVYEQYF	TGTGCCAGCAGCTTAGCAGCAGGGGTGGTTTACGAGCAGTACTTC
TRBV29-1	-	TRBD1	TRBJ1-6	CSVQTGARSPLHF	TGCAGCGTTCAGACAGGGGCGAGGTCACCCCTCCACTTT
TRBV19	-	-	TRBJ1-4	CASSIGTAPNEKLFF	TGTGCCAGTAGTATAGGGACAGCCCCTAATGAAAAACTGTTTTTT
TRBV4-3	-	-	TRBJ2-3	CASSQDSSWGTQYF	TGCGCCAGCAGCCAAGATTCATCCTGGGGTACGCAGTATTTT
TRBV4-1	-	-	TRBJ1-2	CASSQEPVNYGYTF	TGCGCCAGCAGCCAAGAGCCCGTTAACTATGGCTACACCTTC
TRBV18	-	-	TRBJ1-2	CASSPTDSYGYTF	TGTGCCAGCTCACCGACGGATAGCTATGGCTACACCTTC